The clone carrying this T cell receptor (beta chain) has just a few counts. This sample was taken from a study of blood T cell repertoires in COVID-19. Study-wide background: From the United States, Italy and Spain came samples of acute and convalescent COVID-19. Nucleic acid was either cDNA or gDNA, and it came from T cells, B-cell-depleted T cells, or PBMCs.

Profiled with immunoSEQ multiplex PCR; TCRdb holds only in-frame clones, not every one. The sample records 150,000 to 200,000 clones, about 88% being singletons. Input material: peripheral blood. The source is a woman aged 50 to 60 with COVID-19, enrolled during active disease.

The CDR3 here is CAWTHGPGTEAFF. In nucleotides, the CDR3 is TGTGCCTGGACCCACGGCCCGGGCACTGAAGCTTTCTTT. This chain connects TRBV30 to TRBJ1-1, with D unclear. CDR1 is GTSNPN, CDR2 SVGIG, per germline (reference sequence). The CDR3 is 13 amino acids. With 4 bases removed from V and 4 bases from J, the gap between germline ends came to 13 bases.